The entry below gives a single T cell receptor (beta chain) sequence along with its context. No antigen is known for it. These data come from a study of graft-versus-host responses after intestinal transplantation. Study background: Isolated intestinal, liver-intestinal, or multivisceral transplants were what recipients had.

The CDR3 loop spans 11 amino acids. CDR1 is GTSNPN, CDR2 SVGIG, per germline (reference sequence). Trimming cost V 8 bases and J 4 bases, with 11 bases left between them. Study-wide points: Allografts carried high graft-versus-host to host-versus-graft clonal ratios in patients having graft-donor T cell macrochimerism. GvH clones surfaced in recipient marrow, some emerging earlier in ileum or blood.

Here immunoSEQ multiplex PCR was the method, and the copy in TCRdb shows in-frame clones only, minus some. This table has some 140,000 clones, more than 90% appearing once. The chain carries TRBV30 and TRBJ1-1; D is unclear. The origin of this receptor is a human donor who received an intestinal transplant. The sequencing used unstimulated CD4+ T cells sorted from spleen or lymph node cells, collected before intestinal transplant. CDR3 coding DNA: TGTGCCCGAGGACGGGGCACTGAAGCTTTCTTT. Translated, it gives CARGRGTEAFF.